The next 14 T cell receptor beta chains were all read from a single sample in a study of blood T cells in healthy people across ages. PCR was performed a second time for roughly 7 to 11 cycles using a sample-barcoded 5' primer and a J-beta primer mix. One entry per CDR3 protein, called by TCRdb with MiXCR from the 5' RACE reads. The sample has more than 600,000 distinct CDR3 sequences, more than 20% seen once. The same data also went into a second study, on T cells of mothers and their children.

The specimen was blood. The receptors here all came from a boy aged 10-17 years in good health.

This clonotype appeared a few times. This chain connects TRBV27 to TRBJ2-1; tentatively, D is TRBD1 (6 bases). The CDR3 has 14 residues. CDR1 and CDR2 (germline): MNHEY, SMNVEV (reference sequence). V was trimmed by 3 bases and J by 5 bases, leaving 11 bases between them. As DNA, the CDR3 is TGTGCCAGCAGTTTGGGGGCTCTGGACAATGAGCAGTTCTTC. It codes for CASSLGALDNEQFF.

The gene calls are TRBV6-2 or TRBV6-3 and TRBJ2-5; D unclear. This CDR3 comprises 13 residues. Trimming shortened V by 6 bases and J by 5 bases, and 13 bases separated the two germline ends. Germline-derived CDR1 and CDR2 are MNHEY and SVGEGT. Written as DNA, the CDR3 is TGTGCCAGCAGCCGGTCCCCCAGCGAGACCCAGTACTTC. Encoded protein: CASSRSPSETQYF.

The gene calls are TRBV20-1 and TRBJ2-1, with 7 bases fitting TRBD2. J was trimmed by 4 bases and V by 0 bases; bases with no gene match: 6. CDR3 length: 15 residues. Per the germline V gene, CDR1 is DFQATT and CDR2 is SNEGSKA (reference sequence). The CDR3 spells CSARDGSSGYNEQFF. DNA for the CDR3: TGCAGTGCTAGAGATGGGTCTAGCGGATACAATGAGCAGTTCTTC.

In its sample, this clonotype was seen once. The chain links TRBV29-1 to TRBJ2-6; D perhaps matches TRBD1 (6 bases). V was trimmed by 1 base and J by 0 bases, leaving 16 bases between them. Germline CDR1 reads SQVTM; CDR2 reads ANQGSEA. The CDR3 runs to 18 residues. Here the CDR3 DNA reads TGCAGCGTTGAAGTTTGGGCAGGGGACAACTCTGGGGCCAACGTCCTGACTTTC. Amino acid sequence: CSVEVWAGDNSGANVLTF.

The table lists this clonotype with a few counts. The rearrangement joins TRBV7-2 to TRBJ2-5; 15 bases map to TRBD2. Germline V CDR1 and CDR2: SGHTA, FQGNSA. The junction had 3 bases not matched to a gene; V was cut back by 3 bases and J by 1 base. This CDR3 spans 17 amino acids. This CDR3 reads CASSLGLAGGIQETQYF. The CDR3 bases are TGTGCCAGCAGCTTGGGACTAGCGGGGGGCATCCAAGAGACCCAGTACTTC.

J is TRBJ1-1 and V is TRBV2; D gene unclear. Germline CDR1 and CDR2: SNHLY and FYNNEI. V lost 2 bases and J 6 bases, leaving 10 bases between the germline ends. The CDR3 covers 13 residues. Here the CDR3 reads CASSERPRSEAFF. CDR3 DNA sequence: TGTGCCAGCAGTGAAAGGCCACGCTCTGAAGCTTTCTTT.

Written as DNA, the CDR3 is TGTGCCAGCAGTGACTCTCCAGCGGGAGGCAATGAGCAGTTCTTC. Amino acid sequence: CASSDSPAGGNEQFF. The chain recombines TRBV6-4 with TRBJ2-1, with TRBD2 matching 9 bases. The CDR3 is 15 residues long. The germline V gene encodes CDR1 MRHNA and CDR2 SNTAGT. V trimming: 0 bases; J trimming: 6 bases; junction bases outside the gene matches: 3.

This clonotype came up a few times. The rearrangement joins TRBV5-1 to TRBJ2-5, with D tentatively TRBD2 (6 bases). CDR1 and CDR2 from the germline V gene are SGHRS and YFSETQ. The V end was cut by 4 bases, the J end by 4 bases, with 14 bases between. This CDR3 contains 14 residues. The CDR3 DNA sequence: TGCGCCAGCAGCGCCTTCCCGGAGGGAGAGACCCAGTACTTC. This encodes CASSAFPEGETQYF.

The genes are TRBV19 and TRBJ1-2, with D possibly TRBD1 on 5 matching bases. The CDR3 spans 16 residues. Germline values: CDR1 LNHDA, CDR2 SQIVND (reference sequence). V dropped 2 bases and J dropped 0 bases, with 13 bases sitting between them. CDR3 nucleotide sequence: TGTGCCAGTAGTATAAGGGGACCTCAAGCTAACTATGGCTACACCTTC. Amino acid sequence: CASSIRGPQANYGYTF.

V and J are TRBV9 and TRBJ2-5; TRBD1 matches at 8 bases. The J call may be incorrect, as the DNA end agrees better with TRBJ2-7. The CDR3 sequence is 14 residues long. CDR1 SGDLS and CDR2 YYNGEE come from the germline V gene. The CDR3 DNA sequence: TGTGCCAGCAGCGGAGAGCCAGGGGGCGGCGAGCAGTACTTC. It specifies CASSGEPGGGEQYF.

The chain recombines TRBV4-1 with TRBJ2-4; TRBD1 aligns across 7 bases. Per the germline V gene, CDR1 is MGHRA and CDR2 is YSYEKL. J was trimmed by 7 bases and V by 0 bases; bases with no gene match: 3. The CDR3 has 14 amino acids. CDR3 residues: CASSQEDRENIQYF. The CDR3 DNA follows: TGCGCCAGCAGCCAAGAAGACAGGGAGAACATTCAGTACTTC.

The CDR3 sequence is CASSQDLGVVSQYF. CDR3 sequence (DNA): TGCGCCAGCAGCCAAGATTTAGGCGTGGTATCGCAGTATTTT. The chain has TRBV4-3 and TRBJ2-3; D remains ambiguous. In germline, CDR1 is LGHNA, CDR2 YSLEER. The CDR3 is made up of 14 amino acids. V dropped 0 bases and J dropped 10 bases, with 14 bases sitting between them.

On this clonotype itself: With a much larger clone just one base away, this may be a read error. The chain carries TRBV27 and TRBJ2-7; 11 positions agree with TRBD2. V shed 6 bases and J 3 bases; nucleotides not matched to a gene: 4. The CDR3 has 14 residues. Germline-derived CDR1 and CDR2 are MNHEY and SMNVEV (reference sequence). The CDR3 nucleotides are TGTGCCAGCAGGCCCGGGACTAGCGGCTACGAGCAGTACTTC. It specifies CASRPGTSGYEQYF.

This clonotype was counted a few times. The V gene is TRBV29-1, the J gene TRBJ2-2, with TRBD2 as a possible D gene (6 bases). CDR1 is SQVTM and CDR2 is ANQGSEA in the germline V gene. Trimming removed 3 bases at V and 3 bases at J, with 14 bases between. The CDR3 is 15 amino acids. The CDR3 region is CSVEWGDRDTGELFF. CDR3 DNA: TGCAGCGTTGAGTGGGGGGATCGTGACACCGGGGAGCTGTTTTTT.